The T cell receptor (beta chain) described here comes from a study of early T cells in non-severe SARS-CoV-2 infection. Study details: With bulk RNA from unsorted whole blood as input, sequencing yielded unpaired chains. General study results and limits: The study's VDJdb matching favored anti-spike CD8 responses and missed private and CD4 specificities.

The trim removed 7 bases at V and 2 bases at J, leaving 7 bases unmatched. From germline, CDR1 is MNHEY and CDR2 SVGAGI. The CDR3 consists of 15 residues. For this clonotype: The antigen remains unidentified.

Individual cDNA molecules received unique molecular identifiers. TCRdb re-called the 5' RACE reads with MiXCR, one entry per CDR3 protein. The sample records 54,000 or so distinct CDR3 sequences, around 5.6% being singletons. The sample comprised whole blood. The sequence was obtained from an adult who was a healthcare worker with PCR-confirmed SARS-CoV-2 infection or an uninfected control (not recorded which). V is TRBV6-5 and J is TRBJ1-2, with TRBD1 identical over 10 bases. The chain's CDR3 is CASISPGQGNYGYTF. Here the CDR3 DNA reads TGTGCCAGCATCTCACCGGGACAGGGGAACTATGGCTACACCTTC.